Below, one T cell receptor beta chain is given with its context. The germline V gene encodes CDR1 SGHAT and CDR2 FQNNGV. The CDR3 length is 15 residues. Between the trimmed V and J ends, which lost 5 bases and 5 bases, there was a span of 18 bases. These data are taken from a study of T cell changes during pregnancy in multiple sclerosis. TCRdb's table, derived via immunoSEQ multiplex PCR, lists solely in-frame clones and lacks some. The sample yields tens of thousands of clones, roughly nine tenths seen once. V usage is TRBV11-2 and J usage is TRBJ1-1; D may be TRBD1 (5 bases). The source was CD8+ T cells from peripheral blood mononuclear cells, collected before pregnancy. The TCR sequence derives from a female donor with multiple sclerosis, enrolled in a pregnancy study. CDR3 residues: CASSPGPGDWTEAFF. The CDR3 DNA reads as TGTGCCAGCAGCCCGGGTCCCGGGGACTGGACTGAAGCTTTCTTT.